This T cell receptor beta chain originates from a study of shared clonotypes between healthy human individuals. Study-wide background: Every donor yielded three CD4 naive, three CD4 memory, two CD8 naive and one CD8 memory plate.

This clone turned up a few times. Clones were read by immunoSEQ multiplex PCR, and TCRdb kept only the in-frame ones, dropping some. The table records hundreds of thousands of clones, approximately 74% of them present only once. This CDR3 region has 14 residues. Between the trimmed V and J ends, which lost 5 bases and 2 bases, there was a span of 12 bases. CDR1 is SGHTA and CDR2 is FQGNSA in the germline V gene. Source material: memory CD4+ T cells sorted from blood. Subset reported: CD45RA-negative fraction. The source is a woman younger than 45 in good health. V gene TRBV7-2 combines with J gene TRBJ1-1; D might be TRBD1 (6 bases). For the CDR3, the DNA is TGTGCCAGCAGCCGTTCGGGGGGCAACACTGAAGCTTTCTTT. The encoded protein is CASSRSGGNTEAFF.